This T cell receptor beta chain was obtained from a study of blood T cells in healthy people across ages. Whole-study results and caveats: Donor CMV infection status was unknown, possibly confounding age-related changes in expanded clonotypes. Higher diversity and more naive CD4+ cells were features of long-lived donors, compared to aged donors.

Per the germline V gene, CDR1 is MGHRA and CDR2 is YSYEKL. Trimming shortened V by 3 bases and J by 7 bases, and 18 bases separated the two germline ends. CDR3 length equals 16 residues. About this clonotype: Its antigen is undetermined.

Together with a sample-barcoded 5' primer, a J-beta primer mix was included in a second PCR lasting about 7 to 11 cycles. TCRdb processed the 5' RACE reads anew with MiXCR; each CDR3 protein has one entry. This sample has about 1.5 million distinct CDR3 sequences, with under 55% found just once. Whenever a sample was processed, at least 6 million PBMCs were isolated. The sequenced sample was blood. The chain employs TRBV4-1 and TRBJ1-4; D might be TRBD1 (5 bases). The TCR comes from a woman aged 18-29 years in good health. CDR3 in amino acids: CASSQIGGRVGEKLFF. CDR3 DNA: TGCGCCAGCAGCCAGATCGGGGGGAGGGTTGGTGAAAAACTGTTTTTT.